A selection of T cell receptor beta chains follows, all from one sample in a study of CD4+ T cells in melanoma. Assay: immunoSEQ multiplex PCR; the TCRdb copy retains only in-frame clones and omits some. This table holds 11,000 or so clones, roughly two thirds found once. Sequences were obtained from cells from a culture (not recorded whether cultured in vitro). These receptors all come from a human donor with melanoma. The CDR3 runs from the conserved cysteine through the conserved F or W. A D gene is named only where the DNA matches it firmly. A clone size is listed for some rows: how often the clone was seen (once, few, many), or a class if it is expanded.

d_call,v_call,clone_size,j_call,cdr3_aa,cdr3_nt
-,TRBV5-1,-,TRBJ2-3,CASSLTGNRKDTQYF,TGCGCCAGCAGCTTGACAGGGAATAGGAAAGATACGCAGTATTTT
-,TRBV13,few,TRBJ1-3,CASSPSDPYHSGNTIYF,TGTGCCAGCAGCCCGTCGGACCCATACCACTCTGGAAACACCATATATTTT
-,TRBV5-8,-,TRBJ2-7,CASMESWRNYEQYF,TGTGCCAGCATGGAAAGTTGGCGGAACTACGAGCAGTACTTC
-,TRBV2,-,TRBJ1-4,CASSHPGEKLFF,TGTGCCAGCAGCCACCCGGGAGAAAAACTGTTTTTT
-,TRBV19,few,TRBJ1-2,CASSINRQAGYTF,TGTGCCAGTAGTATAAATCGACAGGCTGGCTACACCTTC
-,TRBV7-3,medium-sized,TRBJ1-1,CASSFSIGNTEAFF,TGTGCCAGCAGCTTCAGTATCGGCAACACTGAAGCTTTCTTT
TRBD1,TRBV5-5,-,TRBJ1-1,CASSPQGTGGRRFGAFF,TGTGCCAGCAGCCCCCAGGGAACAGGGGGTAGGCGGTTTGGTGCTTTCTTT
TRBD1,TRBV2,-,TRBJ2-3,CASSRGGRDTQYF,TGTGCCAGCAGTCGAGGGGGCCGAGATACGCAGTATTTT
TRBD2,TRBV2,-,TRBJ2-5,CASTQTSGSQETQYF,TGTGCCAGCACTCAGACTAGCGGCTCCCAAGAGACCCAGTACTTC
-,TRBV5-1,-,TRBJ2-7,CASSLASRSYEQYF,TGCGCCAGCAGCTTGGCCTCACGTTCCTACGAGCAGTACTTC
-,TRBV6-5,-,TRBJ2-7,CASSRTRTKYEQYF,TGTGCCAGCAGTCGTACCCGCACTAAGTACGAGCAGTACTTC
TRBD1,TRBV2,-,TRBJ1-1,CASSRQGLNTEAFF,TGTGCCAGCAGTCGACAGGGATTGAACACTGAAGCTTTCTTT
-,TRBV14,-,TRBJ2-3,CASSQFRTDTQYF,TGTGCCAGCAGCCAATTTAGAACAGATACGCAGTATTTT
-,TRBV6-5,few,TRBJ2-2,CASKLQGNTGELFF,TGTGCCAGCAAGCTACAGGGGAACACCGGGGAGCTGTTTTTT
-,TRBV5-1,few,TRBJ2-1,CASSLAGGGANEQFF,TGCGCCAGCAGCTTGGCCGGAGGGGGGGCGAATGAGCAGTTCTTC
-,TRBV6-5,-,TRBJ2-7,CASTLTGSSYEQYF,TGTGCCAGCACCTTGACCGGGAGCTCCTACGAGCAGTACTTC
-,TRBV7-2,-,TRBJ1-1,CASSLRANTEAFF,TGTGCCAGCAGCTTAAGGGCGAACACTGAAGCTTTCTTT
TRBD1,TRBV5-6,few,TRBJ1-6,CASSFRGQYNSPLHF,TGTGCCAGCAGCTTCAGGGGACAGTATAATTCACCCCTCCACTTT
TRBD1,TRBV5-6,-,TRBJ2-2,CASSRLTYRGRGTGELFF,TGTGCCAGCAGCCGACTAACCTACAGGGGGCGTGGCACCGGGGAGCTGTTTTTT
-,TRBV6-5,-,TRBJ2-3,CASSYSILGVDTQYF,TGTGCCAGCAGTTACTCGATATTAGGCGTGGATACGCAGTATTTT
-,TRBV21-1,-,TRBJ1-2,CASSKVVGQGRPFTDNYGYTF,TGTGCCAGCAGCAAAGTAGTTGGACAGGGGAGGCCTTTCACGGATAACTATGGCTACACCTTC
TRBD1,TRBV27,-,TRBJ2-3,CASRLQGAGDTQYF,TGTGCCAGCAGGCTACAGGGGGCGGGAGATACGCAGTATTTT
-,TRBV6-5,-,TRBJ1-4,CASSSRDGLNEKLFF,TGTGCCAGCAGTTCCCGGGACGGACTAAATGAAAAACTGTTTTTT
-,TRBV7-8,-,TRBJ2-7,CASSLAGVSSYEQYF,TGTGCCAGCAGCTTAGCGGGGGTGTCCTCCTACGAGCAGTACTTC
-,TRBV10-2,-,TRBJ1-4,CASSEIGLNEKLFF,TGCGCCAGCAGTGAGATTGGCCTTAATGAAAAACTGTTTTTT
-,TRBV6-5,-,TRBJ2-2,CASSYSRGTGELFF,TGTGCCAGCAGTTACTCGAGGGGGACCGGGGAGCTGTTTTTT
-,TRBV7-2,few,TRBJ2-3,CASSFATADTQYF,TGTGCCAGCAGCTTTGCCACGGCAGATACGCAGTATTTT
TRBD2,TRBV5-1,-,TRBJ2-6,CASSRTPLAGGFSGANVLTF,TGCGCCAGCAGTCGGACCCCGCTAGCGGGGGGTTTCTCTGGGGCCAACGTCCTGACTTTC
TRBD2,TRBV6-1,-,TRBJ2-3,CASRGGGPTDTQYF,TGTGCCAGCAGGGGCGGGGGGCCCACAGATACGCAGTATTTT
-,TRBV30,-,TRBJ1-3,CAWTSGSFFGNTIYF,TGTGCCTGGACATCTGGAAGCTTCTTTGGAAACACCATATATTTT
TRBD2,TRBV29-1,-,TRBJ2-7,CSVIGTSGFGSEQYF,TGCAGCGTTATTGGGACTAGCGGATTCGGCAGCGAGCAGTACTTC
-,TRBV13,few,TRBJ1-2,CASSSLTGRYGYTF,TGTGCCAGCAGCTCCTTGACAGGCAGATATGGCTACACCTTC
-,TRBV4-2,-,TRBJ2-5,CASSLAGRQETQYF,TGTGCCAGCAGCTTGGCAGGGCGCCAAGAGACCCAGTACTTC
-,TRBV7-9,-,TRBJ1-6,CASSPTRGQSPLHF,TGTGCCAGCAGCCCGACAAGGGGCCAGTCACCCCTCCACTTT
-,TRBV5-1,-,TRBJ2-1,CASSEQGGYNEQFF,TGCGCCAGCTCGGAGCAGGGGGGATACAATGAGCAGTTCTTC
-,TRBV30,-,TRBJ2-1,CAWSVRNEQFF,TGTGCCTGGAGTGTCCGGAATGAGCAGTTCTTC
TRBD2,TRBV9,-,TRBJ2-7,CASSRTSRSSYEQYF,TGTGCCAGCAGCCGGACTAGCCGTAGCTCCTACGAGCAGTACTTC
-,TRBV5-1,-,TRBJ1-2,CASSLAFGDYGYTF,TGCGCCAGCAGCTTGGCCTTTGGAGACTATGGCTACACCTTC
-,TRBV5-6,-,TRBJ2-1,CASSPGRATYNEQFF,TGTGCCAGCAGCCCCGGACGGGCGACCTACAATGAGCAGTTCTTC
-,TRBV6-5,-,TRBJ2-1,CASSYSAGSYNEQFF,TGTGCCAGCAGTTACTCCGCCGGCTCCTACAATGAGCAGTTCTTC